This T cell receptor (beta chain) derives from a study of blood T cell repertoires in COVID-19. Across the whole study: The study drew acute and convalescent COVID-19 samples from the United States, Italy and Spain.

The protocol was immunoSEQ multiplex PCR, while the TCRdb copy is restricted to in-frame clones and leaves out a portion. The sample contains approximately 170,000 clones, around four fifths of which appear only once. Trimming shortened V by 1 base and J by 13 bases, and 11 bases separated the two germline ends. The CDR3 totals 12 residues. Germline V CDR1 and CDR2: MGHRA, YSYEKL. This clonotype was sampled from an elderly woman with COVID-19, enrolled during active disease. The V gene is TRBV4-1, the J gene TRBJ2-1; D uncertain. The sequenced sample was peripheral blood. The CDR3 bases are TGCGCCAGCAGCCAAGGGGCTATTAGTCAGTTCTTC. As protein: CASSQGAISQFF.